One and the same sample provided the 9 T cell receptor beta chains below, sequenced in a study of cytomegalovirus exposure and HLA in healthy donors. Sequenced by immunoSEQ multiplex PCR; TCRdb stores in-frame clones only, minus some. The data hold more than 110,000 clones, with roughly nine tenths observed a single time. The sequenced material came from PBMCs. These receptor sequences come from a man younger than 35 in good health and CMV-seronegative.

A single count supports this clone. The chain employs TRBV5-6 and TRBJ2-5; no reliable D call. Trimming pared 2 bases from V and 7 bases from J, leaving 15 bases between. The length of the CDR3 is 14 residues. In germline, CDR1 is SGHDT, CDR2 YYEEEE. CDR3 sequence: CASSFYRLEGTQYF. The DNA of the CDR3 is TGTGCCAGCAGCTTCTACCGACTCGAAGGGACCCAGTACTTC.

Here the CDR3 DNA reads TGTGCCACGGGGACAGGTTATCAAGAGACCCAGTACTTC. It is translated as CATGTGYQETQYF. The chain uses TRBV27 and TRBJ2-5, with 8 bases lining up with TRBD1. Germline loops: CDR1 MNHEY, CDR2 SMNVEV (reference sequence). The CDR3 runs to 13 residues. V was clipped by 10 bases and J by 2 bases; unmatched bases: 6.

The chain couples TRBV28 to TRBJ2-7; TRBD1 agrees at 8 bases. Germline V CDR1 and CDR2: MDHEN, SYDVKM. This CDR3 is built from 14 residues. Trimming at V came to 3 bases and at J to 5 bases, leaving 6 bases not matched to a gene. The CDR3 sequence: CASSFPGQEHEQYF. As DNA, the CDR3 is TGTGCCAGCAGTTTCCCGGGACAGGAACACGAGCAGTACTTC.

The chain carries TRBV4-1 and TRBJ2-1, with D perhaps TRBD2 (5 bases). Germline V gene lookup returns CDR1 MGHRA and CDR2 YSYEKL. The CDR3 has 18 amino acids. Between the trimmed V and J ends, which lost 0 bases and 6 bases, there was a span of 21 bases. CDR3 in amino acids: CASSQDISLPGAVNEQFF. The CDR3 DNA follows: TGCGCCAGCAGCCAAGATATAAGCCTTCCCGGAGCGGTCAATGAGCAGTTCTTC.

The rearrangement uses TRBV6-1 and TRBJ2-7, with D tentatively TRBD2 (5 bases). V gave up 2 bases and J gave up 2 bases, with 10 bases separating them. Germline V gene sequence: CDR1 MNHNS, CDR2 SASEGT. CDR3 length equals 14 residues. The CDR3 loop is CASSERGSTYEQYF. The CDR3 bases are TGTGCCAGCAGTGAAAGAGGGTCTACCTACGAGCAGTACTTC.

Here the CDR3 DNA reads TGTGCCAGCAGCCTCGGCAGGGGAATTCAGTACTTC. Translating gives CASSLGRGIQYF. The J gene is TRBJ2-4, the V gene TRBV13, with D possibly being TRBD1 (6 bases). Trimming took off 5 bases at V and 10 bases at J, with 12 bases between the two ends. The CDR3 length is 12 residues. Germline assignment: CDR1 PRHDT and CDR2 FYEKMQ (reference sequence).

The chain recombines TRBV6-1 with TRBJ1-5; 7 bases fit TRBD1. This CDR3 has 14 amino acids. The junction had 2 bases not matched to a gene; V was cut back by 4 bases and J by 2 bases. The germline CDR1 and CDR2 sequences are MNHNS and SASEGT. The CDR3: CASSGTGGNQPQHF. The CDR3 DNA reads TGTGCCAGCAGTGGAACAGGGGGCAATCAGCCCCAGCATTTT.

The CDR3 protein is CASSQSGTGLGYTF. The DNA for the CDR3 is TGTGCCAGCAGCCAATCCGGGACAGGGCTAGGCTACACCTTC. The chain recombines TRBV27 with TRBJ1-2; TRBD1 aligns across 9 bases. This CDR3 is 14 amino acids long. The germline gives CDR1 MNHEY, CDR2 SMNVEV (reference sequence). V was pared by 6 bases and J by 8 bases, with 10 bases of the junction left unmatched.

This chain connects TRBV21-1 to TRBJ1-5; no check of the table's D call, TRBD1, against the DNA was made. TRBV21-1 is labeled a pseudogene. The CDR3 sequence is 16 residues long. Written as DNA, the CDR3 is TGTGCCAGCAGCAAAGCGTCTAGGACACCCTATCAGCCCCAGCATTTT. Amino acids: CASSKASRTPYQPQHF.